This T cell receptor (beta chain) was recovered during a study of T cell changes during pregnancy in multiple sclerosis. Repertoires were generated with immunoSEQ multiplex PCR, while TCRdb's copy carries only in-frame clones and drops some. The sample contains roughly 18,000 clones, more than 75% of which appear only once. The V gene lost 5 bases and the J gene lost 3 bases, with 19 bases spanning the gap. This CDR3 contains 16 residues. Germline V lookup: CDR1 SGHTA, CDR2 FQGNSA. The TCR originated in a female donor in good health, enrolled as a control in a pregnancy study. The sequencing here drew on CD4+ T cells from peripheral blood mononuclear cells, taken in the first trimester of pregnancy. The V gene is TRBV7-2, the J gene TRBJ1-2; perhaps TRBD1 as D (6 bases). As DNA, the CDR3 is TGTGCCAGCAGCCCCTTACTACAACAGGGACACTATGGCTACACCTTC. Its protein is CASSPLLQQGHYGYTF.